These 29 T cell receptor beta chains share one sample of origin, sequenced in a study of CD8 T cells in ankylosing spondylitis. MiXCR, run by TCRdb on the 5' RACE reads, gives a single entry per CDR3 protein. The sample records 220,000 or so distinct CDR3 sequences, approximately 10% being singletons. Source material: blood, either unsorted or a sorted T cell fraction (not recorded which). Receptor source: a male donor with ankylosing spondylitis or in good health (not recorded which).

Concerning this clonotype itself: A junction boundary mismatches the germline segment, possibly from a read error. The CDR3 reads CASSLQENAEAFF. In DNA form, the CDR3 reads TGTGCCAGCAGCCTACAGGAGAACGCTGAAGCTTTCTTT. The chain has TRBV3-1 and TRBJ1-1; D might be TRBD1 (5 bases). The length of the CDR3 is 13 residues. Germline-derived CDR1 and CDR2 are LGHDT and YNNKEL (reference sequence).

The chain links TRBV15 to TRBJ2-2; tentative D call: TRBD1 (5 bases). Germline CDR1 and CDR2: LNHNV and YYDKDF (reference sequence). Trimming removed 8 bases at V and 1 base at J, with 11 bases between. The CDR3 covers 14 residues. The CDR3 DNA reads TGTGCCACCCGAACAGGAAAGAACACCGGGGAGCTGTTTTTT. Its translation: CATRTGKNTGELFF.

This clonotype was observed at least ten times. The chain employs TRBV7-3 and TRBJ2-3; 10 bases fit TRBD2. Germline V gene sequence: CDR1 SGHTA, CDR2 FQGTGA. V gave up 6 bases and J gave up 6 bases; unmatched junction bases: 9. This CDR3 contains 15 residues. The CDR3 region is CASRRTSGEFDTQYF. The CDR3 nucleotides are TGTGCCAGCAGACGTACTAGCGGGGAATTTGATACGCAGTATTTT.

This chain uses TRBV4-2 with TRBJ2-5; 9 bases agree with TRBD2. This CDR3 is built from 16 residues. Germline V gene data show CDR1 as LGHNA and CDR2 as YNFKEQ. V gave up 0 bases and J gave up 1 base; unmatched junction bases: 3. The CDR3 DNA reads as TGTGCCAGCAGCCAAGACTCAGCGGGGGGCCAAGAGACCCAGTACTTC. This codes for CASSQDSAGGQETQYF.

J is TRBJ2-7 and V is TRBV11-2; D gene ambiguous. CDR1 is SGHAT, CDR2 FQNNGV, per germline. The CDR3 has 14 residues. V dropped 1 base and J dropped 5 bases, with 12 bases sitting between them. DNA of the CDR3: TGTGCCAGCAGCTTAGTTCCTAGGGAAAACGAGCAGTACTTC. Its translation: CASSLVPRENEQYF.

This clonotype was counted many times. The chain couples TRBV9 to TRBJ2-3; D gene ambiguous. V was cut by 4 bases and J by 0 bases, with 9 bases left in between. Germline CDR1 SGDLS, CDR2 YYNGEE. The CDR3 sequence is 14 residues long. CDR3 residues: CASSLKASTDTQYF. As DNA, the CDR3 is TGTGCCAGCAGCCTAAAAGCTAGCACAGATACGCAGTATTTT.

This clonotype was recorded many times. J is TRBJ2-7 and V is TRBV12-3 or TRBV12-4; 8 bases agree with TRBD1. The trim removed 1 base at V and 6 bases at J, leaving 5 bases unmatched. This CDR3 spans 14 amino acids. The CDR3: CASSLVRGRGEQYF. The CDR3 DNA reads TGTGCCAGCAGTTTAGTCAGGGGGCGAGGCGAGCAGTACTTC.

In its sample, this clonotype was seen a few times. The V gene is TRBV5-1, the J gene TRBJ2-6, with a tentative D call TRBD1 (5 bases). The V gene's germline CDR1 is SGHRS and CDR2 YFSETQ. V lost 4 bases, J lost 2 bases, and 10 bases lay in between. The CDR3 is 15 residues long. The CDR3 DNA sequence: TGCGCCAGCAGCCTAGGGGTCGCTGGGGCCAACGTCCTGACTTTC. This translates into CASSLGVAGANVLTF.

The CDR3 DNA follows: TGCGCCAGCAGCCAGGGACTAGCGGTCCAAGAGACCCAGTACTTC. The encoded protein is CASSQGLAVQETQYF. This sequence joins TRBV5-1 and TRBJ2-5; 11 bases are a match to TRBD2. There are 15 residues in the CDR3. The germline V gene encodes CDR1 SGHRS and CDR2 YFSETQ. V trimming: 4 bases; J trimming: 1 base; junction bases outside the gene matches: 3.

This clonotype was seen ten or more times. This sequence joins TRBV6-5 and TRBJ2-3, with D perhaps matching TRBD2 (6 bases). CDR1 is MNHEY, CDR2 SVGAGI, per germline. V was pared by 2 bases and J by 2 bases, with 14 bases between. This CDR3 is built from 16 residues. The CDR3 here is CASSYGLRGFTDTQYF. CDR3 sequence (DNA): TGTGCCAGCAGTTACGGGTTGCGGGGTTTCACAGATACGCAGTATTTT.

This clonotype appeared many times. This sequence joins TRBV5-1 and TRBJ2-6, with D tentatively TRBD2 (5 bases). V dropped 0 bases and J dropped 0 bases, with 13 bases sitting between them. The germline gives CDR1 SGHRS, CDR2 YFSETQ. The CDR3 consists of 18 residues. CDR3 loop: CASSLDGRLLSGANVLTF. In DNA form, the CDR3 reads TGCGCCAGCAGCTTGGACGGACGACTACTCTCTGGGGCCAACGTCCTGACTTTC.

About this clonotype: A much bigger clone sits one base away, suggesting this may be a read error. The rearrangement joins TRBV12-3 or TRBV12-4 to TRBJ1-2, with 10 bases fitting TRBD1. The trim removed 7 bases at V and 7 bases at J, leaving 6 bases unmatched. CDR3 length equals 13 residues. CDR3 amino acids: CASNLGTGAGYTF. CDR3 in DNA: TGTGCCAGCAATTTGGGGACAGGGGCTGGCTACACCTTC.

This clonotype was observed a few times. The chain couples TRBV7-2 to TRBJ1-2; 8 positions match TRBD1. Germline V gene lookup returns CDR1 SGHTA and CDR2 FQGNSA. The CDR3 is made up of 16 amino acids. Unmatched junction bases numbered 6, after V lost 2 bases and J lost 1 base. The CDR3 loop is CASSLRQGTLNYGYTF. CDR3 DNA sequence: TGTGCCAGCAGCTTAAGACAGGGGACTCTTAACTATGGCTACACCTTC. The full variable domain, rest sourced from reference TRBV7-2 and TRBJ1-2, is GAGVSQSPSNKVTEKGKDVELRCDPISGHTALYWYRQSLGQGLEFLIYFQGNSAPDKSGLPSDRFSAERTGGSVSTLTIQRTQQEDSAVYLCASSLRQGTLNYGYTFGSGTRLTVV.

The chain employs TRBV20-1 and TRBJ2-7; 7 nucleotides align to TRBD1. From germline, CDR1 is DFQATT and CDR2 SNEGSKA (reference sequence). V lost 0 bases and J lost 1; bases outside the gene matches: 6. The CDR3 has 15 amino acids. The CDR3 DNA sequence: TGCAGTGCTAGAGATCGGCAGGGGGTGTCCTACGAGCAGTACTTC. This translates into CSARDRQGVSYEQYF.

This clonotype was seen at least ten times. This chain connects TRBV20-1 to TRBJ2-3; weak D call: TRBD2 (6 bases). Germline V gives CDR1 DFQATT, CDR2 SNEGSKA (reference sequence). Trimming removed 6 bases at V and 1 base at J, with 11 bases between. This CDR3 has 13 amino acids. CDR3 loop: CSAPGGGTDTQYF. The CDR3 nucleotides read TGCAGTGCCCCCGGCGGGGGCACAGATACGCAGTATTTT.

In its sample, this clonotype was seen a few times. The CDR3 nucleotides read TGTGCCAGCAGTCAGATCGGACAGGGCGGGTACGAGCAGTACTTC. Its protein product is CASSQIGQGGYEQYF. The V and J genes are TRBV12-3 or TRBV12-4 and TRBJ2-7; 8 bases are a match to TRBD1. With V trimmed by 5 bases and J by 4 bases, 10 bases remained unmatched. The CDR3 length is 15 residues.

The table lists this clonotype with many counts. The CDR3 region is CASTLEGQPTQKNQPQHF. The CDR3 coding sequence is TGTGCCAGCACTCTAGAAGGACAGCCGACTCAGAAAAATCAGCCCCAGCATTTT. The V gene is TRBV6-1, the J gene TRBJ1-5; D might be TRBD1 (6 bases). V lost 7 bases to trimming and J lost 4 bases, with 26 bases between them. Looked up from germline, CDR1 is MNHNS and CDR2 is SASEGT. The CDR3 consists of 18 residues.

This clonotype was counted ten times or more. The genes are TRBV7-2 and TRBJ2-2; 7 positions match TRBD2. This CDR3 is built from 15 residues. J was trimmed by 6 bases and V by 5 bases; bases with no gene match: 9. Germline CDR1 and CDR2: SGHTA and FQGNSA. The CDR3 sequence is CASSPGLVVSGELFF. In nucleotides, the CDR3 is TGTGCCAGCAGCCCCGGACTAGTGGTCTCCGGGGAGCTGTTTTTT. The full variable domain, its missing parts supplied by reference TRBV7-2 and TRBJ2-2, is GAGVSQSPSNKVTEKGKDVELRCDPISGHTALYWYRQSLGQGLEFLIYFQGNSAPDKSGLPSDRFSAERTGGSVSTLTIQRTQQEDSAVYLCASSPGLVVSGELFFGEGSRLTVL.

This clonotype was counted at least ten times. This rearrangement joins TRBV7-6 to TRBJ1-6; TRBD1 matches 8 bases. The CDR3 loop spans 19 amino acids. J lost 6 bases, V lost 3 bases, and 16 bases had no gene match. Germline lookup yields CDR1 SGHVS and CDR2 FNYEAQ. This CDR3 is CASSFSPVGTGTLNSPLHF. The CDR3, as DNA: TGTGCCAGCAGCTTTAGCCCCGTCGGGACAGGAACCCTTAATTCACCCCTCCACTTT.

This clonotype was seen at least ten times. This sequence joins TRBV7-3 and TRBJ2-3, with 8 bases matching TRBD1. This CDR3 is 14 amino acids long. CDR1 is SGHTA, CDR2 FQGTGA, per germline. Trimming removed 3 bases from V and 6 bases from J; junction bases left unmatched: 5. This CDR3 is CASSLDRAGDTQYF. In DNA, the CDR3 is TGTGCCAGCAGCTTGGACAGGGCAGGTGATACGCAGTATTTT.

This clonotype was counted many times. V gene TRBV9 combines with J gene TRBJ2-7; TRBD2 agrees at 8 bases. V was pared by 0 bases and J by 2 bases, with 1 base of the junction left unmatched. This CDR3 comprises 14 residues. Germline V lookup: CDR1 SGDLS, CDR2 YYNGEE. CDR3 coding DNA: TGTGCCAGCAGCGTAGATAGCGGGGCCTACGAGCAGTACTTC. Translated, it gives CASSVDSGAYEQYF.

CDR3 region: CASHRGGAYNEQFF. CDR3 sequence (DNA): TGTGCCAGCCACCGCGGGGGGGCTTACAATGAGCAGTTCTTC. The V and J genes are TRBV12-3 or TRBV12-4 and TRBJ2-1, with TRBD2 identical over 9 bases. Trimming removed 8 bases from V and 4 bases from J; junction bases left unmatched: 6. The CDR3 extends over 14 amino acids.

This clonotype was seen ten or more times. V is TRBV5-1 and J is TRBJ1-3; D is unresolved. The CDR3 totals 16 residues. The V and J ends lost 5 bases and 0 bases respectively, with 15 bases between them. Looked up from germline, CDR1 is SGHRS and CDR2 is YFSETQ. CDR3 DNA: TGCGCCAGCAGTGCTGGTGGCCCGGGCTCTGGAAACACCATATATTTT. Protein sequence: CASSAGGPGSGNTIYF. Variable domain in full (rest from reference TRBV5-1 and TRBJ1-3): KAGVTQTPRYLIKTRGQQVTLSCSPISGHRSVSWYQQTPGQGLQFLFEYFSETQRNKGNFPGRFSGRQFSNSRSEMNVSTLELGDSALYLCASSAGGPGSGNTIYFGEGSWLTVV.

Only a few counts were recorded for this clonotype. J is TRBJ1-4 and V is TRBV14, with a tentative D call TRBD1 (5 bases). Trimming took off 6 bases at V and 8 bases at J, with 19 bases between the two ends. Germline V gene lookup returns CDR1 SGHDN and CDR2 FVKESK. The CDR3 contains 15 residues. The DNA of the CDR3 is TGTGCCAGCAGTCTTTCCGGGACCCTAGGAGAAAAACTGTTTTTT. As protein: CASSLSGTLGEKLFF.

The table lists this clonotype with a few counts. The chain uses TRBV3-1 and TRBJ2-5; tentative D call: TRBD2 (5 bases). Germline CDR1 and CDR2: LGHDT and YNNKEL (reference sequence). This CDR3 region has 15 residues. V gave up 4 bases and J gave up 1 base, with 13 bases separating them. For the CDR3, the DNA is TGTGCCAGCAGCCTACCCAGCGGATCCCAAGAGACCCAGTACTTC. Encoded protein: CASSLPSGSQETQYF.

About this clonotype: A much larger clone differs from this one at a single base, so this may be a read error. The chain links TRBV20-1 to TRBJ1-6, with 7 bases lining up with TRBD1. The germline gives CDR1 DFQATT, CDR2 SNEGSKA (reference sequence). The CDR3 has 15 residues. After removal of 5 bases from V and 6 bases from J, the junction contained 10 bases not matched to a gene. The CDR3 reads CSAFDQGDGNSPLHF. In DNA form, the CDR3 reads TGCAGTGCTTTCGATCAGGGGGATGGTAATTCACCCCTCCACTTT.

This clonotype appeared a few times. The J gene is TRBJ2-7, the V gene TRBV7-9, with 9 bases matching TRBD1. Germline values: CDR1 SEHNR, CDR2 FQNEAQ (reference sequence). V lost 6 bases, J lost 5 bases, and 11 bases stayed unmatched. The CDR3 length is 15 residues. In DNA form, the CDR3 reads TGTGCCAGCAGTAGGATCGGGACAGGGTTGGACGAGCAGTACTTC. Translation: CASSRIGTGLDEQYF.

Concerning this clonotype itself: At one end, the junction sequence differs from germline, possibly due to a read error. The V and J genes are TRBV18 and TRBJ2-4; no firm D call. This CDR3 has 16 amino acids. Germline assignment: CDR1 KGHSH and CDR2 LQKENI. The CDR3 nucleotides read TGTGCCAGCACACCGGGCCCGTATAGAGCCAAAAACATTCAGTACTTC. It translates to CASTPGPYRAKNIQYF.

This clonotype has a handful of counts. The chain links TRBV5-1 to TRBJ2-7, with no clear D. This CDR3 region has 14 residues. The V end lost 4 bases, the J end lost 0 bases, and 11 bases lay between the germline ends. CDR1 is SGHRS, CDR2 YFSETQ, per germline. For the CDR3, the DNA is TGCGCCAGCAGCCGGTTACCAGACTCCTACGAGCAGTACTTC. As protein: CASSRLPDSYEQYF.